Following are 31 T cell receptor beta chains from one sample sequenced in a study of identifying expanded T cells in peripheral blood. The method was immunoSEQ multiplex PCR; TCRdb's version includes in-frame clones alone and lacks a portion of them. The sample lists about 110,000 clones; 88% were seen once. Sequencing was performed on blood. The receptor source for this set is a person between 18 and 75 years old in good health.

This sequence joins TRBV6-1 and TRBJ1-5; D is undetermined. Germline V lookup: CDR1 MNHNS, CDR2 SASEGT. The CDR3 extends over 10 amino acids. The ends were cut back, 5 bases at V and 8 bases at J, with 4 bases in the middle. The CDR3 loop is CASSSKPQHF. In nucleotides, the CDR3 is TGTGCCAGCAGTTCTAAGCCCCAGCATTTT.

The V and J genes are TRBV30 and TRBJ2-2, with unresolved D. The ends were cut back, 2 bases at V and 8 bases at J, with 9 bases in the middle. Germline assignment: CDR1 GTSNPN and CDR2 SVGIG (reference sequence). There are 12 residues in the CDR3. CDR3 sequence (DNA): TGTGCCTGGAGTATAAACGGGGGGGAGCTGTTTTTT. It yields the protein CAWSINGGELFF.

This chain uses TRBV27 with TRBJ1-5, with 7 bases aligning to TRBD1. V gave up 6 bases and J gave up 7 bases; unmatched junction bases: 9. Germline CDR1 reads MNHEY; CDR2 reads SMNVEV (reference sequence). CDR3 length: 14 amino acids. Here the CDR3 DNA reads TGTGCCAGCAGAAAAGGGGGCTCAAGGCAGCCCCAGCATTTT. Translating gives CASRKGGSRQPQHF.

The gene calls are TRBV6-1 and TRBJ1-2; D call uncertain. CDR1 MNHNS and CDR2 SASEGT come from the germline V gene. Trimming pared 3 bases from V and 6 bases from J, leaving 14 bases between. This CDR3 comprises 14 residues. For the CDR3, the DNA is TGTGCCAGCAGTGAGTGGGATGGGAGGAATGGCTACACCTTC. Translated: CASSEWDGRNGYTF.

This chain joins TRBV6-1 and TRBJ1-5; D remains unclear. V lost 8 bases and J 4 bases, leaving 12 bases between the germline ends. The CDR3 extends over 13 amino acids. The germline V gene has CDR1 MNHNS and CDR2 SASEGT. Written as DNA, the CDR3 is TGTGCCAGCCAGCAGGTTCTAAATCAGCCCCAGCATTTT. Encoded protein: CASQQVLNQPQHF.

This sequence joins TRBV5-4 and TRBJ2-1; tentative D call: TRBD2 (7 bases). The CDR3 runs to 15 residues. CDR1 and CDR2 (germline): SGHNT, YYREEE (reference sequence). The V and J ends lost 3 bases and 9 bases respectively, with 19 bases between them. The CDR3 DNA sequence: TGTGCCAGCAGCTACTTGAGGGGGGGGCGAGGTGAGCAGTTCTTC. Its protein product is CASSYLRGGRGEQFF.

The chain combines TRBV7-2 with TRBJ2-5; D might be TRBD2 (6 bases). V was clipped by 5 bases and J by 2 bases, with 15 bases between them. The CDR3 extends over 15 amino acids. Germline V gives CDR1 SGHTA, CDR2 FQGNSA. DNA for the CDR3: TGTGCCAGCAGCCGAACTCTAGCGCAACAAGAGACCCAGTACTTC. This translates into CASSRTLAQQETQYF.

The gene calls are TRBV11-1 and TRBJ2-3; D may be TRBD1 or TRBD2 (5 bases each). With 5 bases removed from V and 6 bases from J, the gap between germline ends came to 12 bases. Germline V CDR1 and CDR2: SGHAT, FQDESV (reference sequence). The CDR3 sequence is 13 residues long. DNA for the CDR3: TGTGCCAGCAGCCCCGAGGGGATGGATACGCAGTATTTT. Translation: CASSPEGMDTQYF.

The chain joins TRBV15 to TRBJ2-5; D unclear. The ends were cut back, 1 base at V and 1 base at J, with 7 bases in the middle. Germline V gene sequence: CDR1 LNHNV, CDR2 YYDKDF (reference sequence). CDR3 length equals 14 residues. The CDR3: CATSRGQIQETQYF. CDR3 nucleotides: TGTGCCACCAGCAGAGGGCAGATCCAAGAGACCCAGTACTTC.

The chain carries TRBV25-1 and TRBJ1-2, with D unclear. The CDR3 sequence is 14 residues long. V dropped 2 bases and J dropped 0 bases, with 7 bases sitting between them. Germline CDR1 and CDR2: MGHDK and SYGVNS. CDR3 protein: CASSELNANYGYTF. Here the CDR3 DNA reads TGTGCCAGCAGTGAACTCAACGCTAACTATGGCTACACCTTC.

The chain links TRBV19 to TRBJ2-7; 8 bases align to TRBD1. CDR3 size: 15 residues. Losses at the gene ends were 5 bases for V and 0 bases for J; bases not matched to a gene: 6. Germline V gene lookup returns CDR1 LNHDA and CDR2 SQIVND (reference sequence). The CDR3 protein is CASSAGTGFSYEQYF. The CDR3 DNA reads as TGTGCCAGTAGTGCCGGGACAGGTTTCTCCTACGAGCAGTACTTC.

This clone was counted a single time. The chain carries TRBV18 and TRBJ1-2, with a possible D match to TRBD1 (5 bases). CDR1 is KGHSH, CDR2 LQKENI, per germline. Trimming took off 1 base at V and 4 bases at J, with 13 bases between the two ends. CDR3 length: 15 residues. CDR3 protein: CASSPRSEGTYGYTF. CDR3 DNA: TGTGCCAGCTCACCACGTAGCGAGGGGACCTATGGCTACACCTTC.

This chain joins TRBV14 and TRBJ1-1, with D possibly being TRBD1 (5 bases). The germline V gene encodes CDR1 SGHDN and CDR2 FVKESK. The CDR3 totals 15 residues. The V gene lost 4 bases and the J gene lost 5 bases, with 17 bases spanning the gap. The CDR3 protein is CASSLMRGGRTEAFF. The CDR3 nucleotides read TGTGCCAGCAGCCTCATGAGGGGAGGCAGGACTGAAGCTTTCTTT.

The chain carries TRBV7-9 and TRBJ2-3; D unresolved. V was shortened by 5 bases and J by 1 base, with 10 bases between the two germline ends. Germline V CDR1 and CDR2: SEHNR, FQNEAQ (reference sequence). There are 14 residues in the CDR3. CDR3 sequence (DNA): TGTGCCAGCAGCCTAAAGGACGGCACAGATACGCAGTATTTT. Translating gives CASSLKDGTDTQYF.

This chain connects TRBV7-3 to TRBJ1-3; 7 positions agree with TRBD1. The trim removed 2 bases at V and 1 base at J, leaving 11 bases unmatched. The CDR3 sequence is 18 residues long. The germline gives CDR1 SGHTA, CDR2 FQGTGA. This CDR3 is CASSLSDHRGLSGNTIYF. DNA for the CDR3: TGTGCCAGCAGCTTATCCGACCACAGGGGTCTATCTGGAAACACCATATATTTT.

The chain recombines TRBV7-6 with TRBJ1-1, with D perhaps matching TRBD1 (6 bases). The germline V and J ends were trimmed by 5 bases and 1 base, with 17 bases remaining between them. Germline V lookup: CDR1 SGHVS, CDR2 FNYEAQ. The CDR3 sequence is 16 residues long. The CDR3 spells CASSPSQGRQNTEAFF. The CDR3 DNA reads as TGTGCCAGCAGCCCTTCTCAGGGGAGGCAGAACACTGAAGCTTTCTTT.

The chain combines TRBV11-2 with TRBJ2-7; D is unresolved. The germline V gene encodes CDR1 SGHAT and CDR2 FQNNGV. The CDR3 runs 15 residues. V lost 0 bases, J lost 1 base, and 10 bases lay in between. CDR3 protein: CASSLDRDNSYEQYF. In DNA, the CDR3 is TGTGCCAGCAGCTTAGATCGCGACAATTCCTACGAGCAGTACTTC.

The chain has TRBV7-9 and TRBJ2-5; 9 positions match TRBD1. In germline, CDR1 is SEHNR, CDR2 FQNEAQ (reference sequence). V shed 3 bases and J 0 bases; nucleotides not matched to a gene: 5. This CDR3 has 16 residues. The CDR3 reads CASSFRTGDHQETQYF. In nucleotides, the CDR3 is TGTGCCAGCAGCTTCCGGACAGGGGATCACCAAGAGACCCAGTACTTC. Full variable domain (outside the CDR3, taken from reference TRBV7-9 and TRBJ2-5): DTGVSQNPRHKITKRGQNVTFRCDPISEHNRLYWYRQTLGQGPEFLTYFQNEAQLEKSRLLSDRFSAERPKGSFSTLEIQRTEQGDSAMYLCASSFRTGDHQETQYFGPGTRLLVL.

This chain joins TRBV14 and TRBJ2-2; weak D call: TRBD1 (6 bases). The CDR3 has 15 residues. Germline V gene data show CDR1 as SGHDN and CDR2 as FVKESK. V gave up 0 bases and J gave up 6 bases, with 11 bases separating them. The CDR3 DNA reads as TGTGCCAGCAGCCAAGATCTAGGGGGATCCGGGGAGCTGTTTTTT. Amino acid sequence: CASSQDLGGSGELFF. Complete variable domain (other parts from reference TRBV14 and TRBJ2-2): EAGVTQFPSHSVIEKGQTVTLRCDPISGHDNLYWYRRVMGKEIKFLLHFVKESKQDESGMPNNRFLAERTGGTYSTLKVQPAELEDSGVYFCASSQDLGGSGELFFGEGSRLTVL.

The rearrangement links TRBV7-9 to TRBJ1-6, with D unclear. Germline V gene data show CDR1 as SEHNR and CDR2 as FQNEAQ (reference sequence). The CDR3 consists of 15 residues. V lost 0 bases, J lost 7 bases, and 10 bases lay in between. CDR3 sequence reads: CASSLAGQVNSPLHF. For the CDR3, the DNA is TGTGCCAGCAGCTTAGCTGGGCAGGTCAATTCACCCCTCCACTTT.

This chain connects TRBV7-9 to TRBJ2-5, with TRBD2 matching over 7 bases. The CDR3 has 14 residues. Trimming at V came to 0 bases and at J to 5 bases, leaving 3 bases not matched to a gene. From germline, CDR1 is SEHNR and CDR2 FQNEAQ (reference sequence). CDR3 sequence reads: CASSLAGGLETQYF. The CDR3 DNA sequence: TGTGCCAGCAGCTTAGCGGGAGGGCTGGAGACCCAGTACTTC.

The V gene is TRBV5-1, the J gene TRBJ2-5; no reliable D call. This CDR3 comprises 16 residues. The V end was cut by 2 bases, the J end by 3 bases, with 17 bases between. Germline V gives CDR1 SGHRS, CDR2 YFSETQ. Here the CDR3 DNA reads TGCGCCAGCAGCTTACGTCCGTCCGGCTCCAAAGAGACCCAGTACTTC. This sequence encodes CASSLRPSGSKETQYF.

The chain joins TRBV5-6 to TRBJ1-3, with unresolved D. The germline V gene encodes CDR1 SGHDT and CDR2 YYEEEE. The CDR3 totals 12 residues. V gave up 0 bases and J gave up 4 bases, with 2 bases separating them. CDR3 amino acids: CASSLVGNTIYF. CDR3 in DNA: TGTGCCAGCAGCTTGGTGGGAAACACCATATATTTT.

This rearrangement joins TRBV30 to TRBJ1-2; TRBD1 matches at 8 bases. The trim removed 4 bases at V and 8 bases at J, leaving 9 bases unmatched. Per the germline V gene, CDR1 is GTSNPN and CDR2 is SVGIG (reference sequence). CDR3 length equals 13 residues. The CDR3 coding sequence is TGTGCCTGGACGACTCAGGGGGCGCAAGGCTACACCTTC. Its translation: CAWTTQGAQGYTF.

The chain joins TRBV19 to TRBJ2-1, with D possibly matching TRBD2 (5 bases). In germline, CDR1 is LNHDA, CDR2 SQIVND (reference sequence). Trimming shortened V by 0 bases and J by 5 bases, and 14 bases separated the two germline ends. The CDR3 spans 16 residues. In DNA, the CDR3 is TGTGCCAGTAGTATAGAATCTAGCCGACAAAACAATGAGCAGTTCTTC. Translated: CASSIESSRQNNEQFF.

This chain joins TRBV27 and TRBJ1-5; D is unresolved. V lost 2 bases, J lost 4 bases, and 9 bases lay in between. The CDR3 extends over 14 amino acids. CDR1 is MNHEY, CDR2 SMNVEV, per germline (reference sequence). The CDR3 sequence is CASSLNKGNQPQHF. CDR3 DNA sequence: TGTGCCAGCAGTTTAAATAAGGGAAATCAGCCCCAGCATTTT.

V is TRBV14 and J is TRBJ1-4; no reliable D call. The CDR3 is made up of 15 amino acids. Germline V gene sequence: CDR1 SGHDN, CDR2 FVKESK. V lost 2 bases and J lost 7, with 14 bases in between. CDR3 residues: CASSQRPIVGEKLFF. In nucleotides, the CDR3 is TGTGCCAGCAGCCAACGCCCAATAGTGGGTGAAAAACTGTTTTTT.

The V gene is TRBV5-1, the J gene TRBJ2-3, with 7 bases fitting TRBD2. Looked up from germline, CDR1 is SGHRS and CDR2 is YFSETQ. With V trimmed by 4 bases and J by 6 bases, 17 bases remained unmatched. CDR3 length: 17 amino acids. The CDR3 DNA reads TGCGCCAGCAGCCCGGGCCGCAAGACTAGCTCGGGCGATACGCAGTATTTT. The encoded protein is CASSPGRKTSSGDTQYF.

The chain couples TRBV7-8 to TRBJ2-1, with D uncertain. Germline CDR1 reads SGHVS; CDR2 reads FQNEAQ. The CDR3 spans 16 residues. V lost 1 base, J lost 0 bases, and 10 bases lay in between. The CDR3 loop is CASSLVVAPSYNEQFF. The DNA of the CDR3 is TGTGCCAGCAGCTTAGTGGTGGCTCCCTCCTACAATGAGCAGTTCTTC.

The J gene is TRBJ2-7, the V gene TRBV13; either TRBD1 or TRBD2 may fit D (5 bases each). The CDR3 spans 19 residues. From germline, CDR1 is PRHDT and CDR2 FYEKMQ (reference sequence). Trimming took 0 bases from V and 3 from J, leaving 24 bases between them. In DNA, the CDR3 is TGTGCCAGCAGCTTAGGCCCGAGGGCCCCAGGGAGAAAAAACTACGAGCAGTACTTC. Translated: CASSLGPRAPGRKNYEQYF.

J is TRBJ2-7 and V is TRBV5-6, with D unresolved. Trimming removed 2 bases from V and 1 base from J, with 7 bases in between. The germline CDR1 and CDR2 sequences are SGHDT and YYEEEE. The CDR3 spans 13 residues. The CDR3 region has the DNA TGTGCCAGCAGCTTTCCGGCGTCCTACGAGCAGTACTTC. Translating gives CASSFPASYEQYF.